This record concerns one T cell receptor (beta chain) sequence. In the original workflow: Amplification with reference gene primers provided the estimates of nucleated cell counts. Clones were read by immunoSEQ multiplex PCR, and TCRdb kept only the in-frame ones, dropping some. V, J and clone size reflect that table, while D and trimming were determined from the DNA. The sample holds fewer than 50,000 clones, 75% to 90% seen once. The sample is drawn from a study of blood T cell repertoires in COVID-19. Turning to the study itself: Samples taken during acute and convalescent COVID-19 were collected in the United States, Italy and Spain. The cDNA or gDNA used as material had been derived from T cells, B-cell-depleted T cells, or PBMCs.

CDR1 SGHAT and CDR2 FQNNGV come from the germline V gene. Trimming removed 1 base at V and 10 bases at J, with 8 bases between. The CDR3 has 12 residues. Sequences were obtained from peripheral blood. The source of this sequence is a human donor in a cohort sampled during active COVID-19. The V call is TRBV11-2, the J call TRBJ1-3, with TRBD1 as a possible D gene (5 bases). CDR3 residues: CASSLATETIYF. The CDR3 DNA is TGTGCCAGCAGCTTAGCGACAGAAACCATATATTTT.